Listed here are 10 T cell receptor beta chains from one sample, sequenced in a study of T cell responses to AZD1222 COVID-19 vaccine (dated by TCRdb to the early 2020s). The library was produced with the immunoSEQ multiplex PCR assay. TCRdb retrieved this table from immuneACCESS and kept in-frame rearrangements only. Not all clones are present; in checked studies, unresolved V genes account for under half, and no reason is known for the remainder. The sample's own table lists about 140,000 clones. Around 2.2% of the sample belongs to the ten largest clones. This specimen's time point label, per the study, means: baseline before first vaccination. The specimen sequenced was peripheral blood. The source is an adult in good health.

As DNA, the CDR3 is TGTGCCAGCAGTTTCGACAGGGTCTACAATGAGCAGTTCTTC. This encodes CASSFDRVYNEQFF. The rearrangement uses TRBV5-4 and TRBJ2-1; TRBD1 matches 7 bases. V shed 5 bases, J shed 3 bases, and the junction held 5 bases outside the gene matches. This CDR3 contains 14 residues. Germline V gene sequence: CDR1 SGHNT, CDR2 YYREEE (reference sequence).

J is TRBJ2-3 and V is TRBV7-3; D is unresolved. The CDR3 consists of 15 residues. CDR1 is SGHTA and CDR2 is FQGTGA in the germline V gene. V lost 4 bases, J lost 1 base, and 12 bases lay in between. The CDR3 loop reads CASSYTDGGTDTQYF. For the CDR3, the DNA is TGTGCCAGCAGCTACACCGACGGAGGCACAGATACGCAGTATTTT.

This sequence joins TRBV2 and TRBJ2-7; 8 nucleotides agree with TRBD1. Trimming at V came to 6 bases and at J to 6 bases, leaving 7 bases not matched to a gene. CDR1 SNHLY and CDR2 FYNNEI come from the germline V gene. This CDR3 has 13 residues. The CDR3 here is CASRRTGTAEQYF. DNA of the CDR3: TGTGCCAGCAGGAGGACAGGGACGGCCGAGCAGTACTTC. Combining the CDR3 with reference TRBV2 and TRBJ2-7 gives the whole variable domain EPEVTQTPSHQVTQMGQEVILRCVPISNHLYFYWYRQILGQKVEFLVSFYNNEISEKSEIFDDQFSVERPDGSNFTLKIRSTKLEDSAMYFCASRRTGTAEQYFGPGTRLTVT.

The DNA of the CDR3 is TGCGCCAGCAGCCTTTGGACAGTCAGCACAGATACGCAGTATTTT. Translating gives CASSLWTVSTDTQYF. The rearrangement uses TRBV4-3 and TRBJ2-3; TRBD1 is a possible D gene (6 bases). The V end was cut by 4 bases, the J end by 0 bases, with 11 bases between. This CDR3 is 15 amino acids long. The germline gives CDR1 LGHNA, CDR2 YSLEER.

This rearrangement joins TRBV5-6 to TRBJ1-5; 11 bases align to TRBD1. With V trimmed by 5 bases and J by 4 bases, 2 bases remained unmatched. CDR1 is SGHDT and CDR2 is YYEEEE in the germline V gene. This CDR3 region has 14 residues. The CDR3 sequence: CASSRDRGNQPQHF. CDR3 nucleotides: TGTGCCAGCAGTAGGGACAGGGGGAATCAGCCCCAGCATTTT.

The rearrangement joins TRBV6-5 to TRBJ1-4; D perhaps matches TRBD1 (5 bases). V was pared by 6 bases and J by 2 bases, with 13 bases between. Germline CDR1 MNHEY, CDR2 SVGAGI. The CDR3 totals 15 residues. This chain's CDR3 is CASSPDRRTNEKLFF. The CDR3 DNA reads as TGTGCCAGCAGCCCAGACAGAAGGACTAATGAAAAACTGTTTTTT.

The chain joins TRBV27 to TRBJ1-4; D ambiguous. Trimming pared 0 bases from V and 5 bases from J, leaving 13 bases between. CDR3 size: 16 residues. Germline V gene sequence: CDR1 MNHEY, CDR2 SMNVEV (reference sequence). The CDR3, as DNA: TGTGCCAGCAGTTTATCCCGTGGGGTGGGGAATGAAAAACTGTTTTTT. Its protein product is CASSLSRGVGNEKLFF.

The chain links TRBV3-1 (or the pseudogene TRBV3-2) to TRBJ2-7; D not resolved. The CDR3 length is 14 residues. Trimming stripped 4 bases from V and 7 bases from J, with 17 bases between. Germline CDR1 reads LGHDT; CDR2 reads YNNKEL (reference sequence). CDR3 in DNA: TGTGCCAGCAGCCCCCGAGACTCTGGATTGGAGCAGTACTTC. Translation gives CASSPRDSGLEQYF.

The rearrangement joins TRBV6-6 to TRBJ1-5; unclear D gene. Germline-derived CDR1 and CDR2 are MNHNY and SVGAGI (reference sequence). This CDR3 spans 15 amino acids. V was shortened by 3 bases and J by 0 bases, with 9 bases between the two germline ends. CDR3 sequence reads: CASSYNPYSNQPQHF. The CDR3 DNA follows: TGTGCCAGCAGTTATAATCCTTATAGCAATCAGCCCCAGCATTTT.

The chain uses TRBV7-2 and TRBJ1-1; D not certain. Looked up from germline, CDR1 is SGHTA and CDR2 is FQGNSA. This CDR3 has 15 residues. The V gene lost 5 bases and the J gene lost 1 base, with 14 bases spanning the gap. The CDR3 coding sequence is TGTGCCAGCAGCCCACGCCCACAGAAGAACACTGAAGCTTTCTTT. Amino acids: CASSPRPQKNTEAFF. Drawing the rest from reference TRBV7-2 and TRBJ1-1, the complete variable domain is GAGVSQSPSNKVTEKGKDVELRCDPISGHTALYWYRQSLGQGLEFLIYFQGNSAPDKSGLPSDRFSAERTGGSVSTLTIQRTQQEDSAVYLCASSPRPQKNTEAFFGQGTRLTVV.